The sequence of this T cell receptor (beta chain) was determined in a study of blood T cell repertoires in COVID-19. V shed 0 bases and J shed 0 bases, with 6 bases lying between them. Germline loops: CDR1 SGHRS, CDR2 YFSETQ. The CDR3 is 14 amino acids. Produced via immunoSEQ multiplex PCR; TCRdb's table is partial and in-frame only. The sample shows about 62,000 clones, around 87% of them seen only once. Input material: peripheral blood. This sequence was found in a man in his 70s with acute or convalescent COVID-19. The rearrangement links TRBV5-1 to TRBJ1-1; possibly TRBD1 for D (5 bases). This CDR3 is CASSLGRVNTEAFF. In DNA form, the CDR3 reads TGCGCCAGCAGCTTGGGCAGGGTGAACACTGAAGCTTTCTTT. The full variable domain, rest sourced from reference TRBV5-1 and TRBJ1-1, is KAGVTQTPRYLIKTRGQQVTLSCSPISGHRSVSWYQQTPGQGLQFLFEYFSETQRNKGNFPGRFSGRQFSNSRSEMNVSTLELGDSALYLCASSLGRVNTEAFFGQGTRLTVV.